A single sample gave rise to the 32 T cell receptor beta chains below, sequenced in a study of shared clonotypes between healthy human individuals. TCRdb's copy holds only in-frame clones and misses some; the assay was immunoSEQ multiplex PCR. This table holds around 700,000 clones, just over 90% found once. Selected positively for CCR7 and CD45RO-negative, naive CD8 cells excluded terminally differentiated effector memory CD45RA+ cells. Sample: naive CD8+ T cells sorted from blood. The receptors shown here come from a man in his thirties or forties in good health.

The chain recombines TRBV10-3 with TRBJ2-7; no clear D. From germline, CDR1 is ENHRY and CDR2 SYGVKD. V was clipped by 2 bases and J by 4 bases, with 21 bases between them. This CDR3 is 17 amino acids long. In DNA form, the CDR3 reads TGTGCCATCAGTGAGGCGATAGATCAGGCCAATTGGTACGAGCAGTACTTC. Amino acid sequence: CAISEAIDQANWYEQYF.

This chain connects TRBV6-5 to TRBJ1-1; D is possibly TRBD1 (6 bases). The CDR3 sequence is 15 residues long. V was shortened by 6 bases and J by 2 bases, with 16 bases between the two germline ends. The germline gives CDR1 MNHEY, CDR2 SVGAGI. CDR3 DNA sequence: TGTGCCAGCAGCCGCCAGGGGCAGGCCAACACTGAAGCTTTCTTT. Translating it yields CASSRQGQANTEAFF.

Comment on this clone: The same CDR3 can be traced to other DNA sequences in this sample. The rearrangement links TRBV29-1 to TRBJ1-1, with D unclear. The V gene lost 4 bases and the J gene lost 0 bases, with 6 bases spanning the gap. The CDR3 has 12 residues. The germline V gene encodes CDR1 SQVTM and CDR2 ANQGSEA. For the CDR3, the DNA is TGCAGCGTTGTTGTTATGAACACTGAAGCTTTCTTT. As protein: CSVVVMNTEAFF.

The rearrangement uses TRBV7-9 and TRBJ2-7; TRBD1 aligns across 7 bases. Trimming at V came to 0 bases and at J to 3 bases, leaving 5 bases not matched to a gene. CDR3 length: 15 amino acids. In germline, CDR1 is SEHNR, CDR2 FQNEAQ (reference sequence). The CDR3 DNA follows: TGTGCCAGCAGCTTAGCGTCAGGGGGACACTACGAGCAGTACTTC. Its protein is CASSLASGGHYEQYF.

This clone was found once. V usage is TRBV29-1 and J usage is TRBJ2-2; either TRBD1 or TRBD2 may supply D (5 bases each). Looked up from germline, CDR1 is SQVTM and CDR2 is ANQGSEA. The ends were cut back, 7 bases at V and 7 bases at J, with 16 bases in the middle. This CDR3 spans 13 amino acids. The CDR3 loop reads CSARDPLYGELFF. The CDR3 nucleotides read TGCAGCGCCCGGGACCCCTTGTACGGGGAGCTGTTTTTT.

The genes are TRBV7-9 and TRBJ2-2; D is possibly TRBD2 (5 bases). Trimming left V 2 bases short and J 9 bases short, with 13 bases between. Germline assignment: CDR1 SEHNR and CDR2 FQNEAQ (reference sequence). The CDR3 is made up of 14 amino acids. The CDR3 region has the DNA TGTGCCAGCAGCTTACCCGGGGAAGGCCGGGAGCTGTTTTTT. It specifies CASSLPGEGRELFF.

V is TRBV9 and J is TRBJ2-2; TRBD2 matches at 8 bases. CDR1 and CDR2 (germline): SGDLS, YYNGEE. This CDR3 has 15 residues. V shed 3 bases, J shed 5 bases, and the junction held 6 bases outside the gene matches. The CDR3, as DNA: TGTGCCAGCAGCGCCTCCGGGACTAGGACCGGGGAGCTGTTTTTT. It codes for CASSASGTRTGELFF.

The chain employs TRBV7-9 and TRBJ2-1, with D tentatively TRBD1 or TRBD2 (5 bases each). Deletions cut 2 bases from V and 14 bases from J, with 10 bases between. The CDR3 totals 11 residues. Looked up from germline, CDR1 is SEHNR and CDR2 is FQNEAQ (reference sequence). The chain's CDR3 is CASSLMGEKFF. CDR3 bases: TGTGCCAGCAGCTTAATGGGGGAGAAGTTCTTC.

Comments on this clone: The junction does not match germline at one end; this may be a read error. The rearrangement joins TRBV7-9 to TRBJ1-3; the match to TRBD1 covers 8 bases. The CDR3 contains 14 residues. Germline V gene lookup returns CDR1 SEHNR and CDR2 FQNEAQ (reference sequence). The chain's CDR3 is CASSLAVQPGQEDF. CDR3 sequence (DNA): TGTGCCAGCAGCTTAGCGGTCCAACCGGGACAGGAAGATTTT.

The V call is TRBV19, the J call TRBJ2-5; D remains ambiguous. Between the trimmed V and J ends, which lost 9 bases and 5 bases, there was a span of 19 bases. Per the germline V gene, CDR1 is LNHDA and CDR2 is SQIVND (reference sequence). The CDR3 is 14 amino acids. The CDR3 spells CASSLMALGETQYF. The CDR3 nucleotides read TGTGCCAGCTCCCTCATGGCGCTCGGGGAGACCCAGTACTTC.

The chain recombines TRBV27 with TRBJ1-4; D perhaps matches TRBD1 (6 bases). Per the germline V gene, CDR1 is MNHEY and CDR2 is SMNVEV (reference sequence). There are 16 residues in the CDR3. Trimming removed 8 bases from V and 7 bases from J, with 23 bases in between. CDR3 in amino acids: CASGNLQGLAGEKLFF. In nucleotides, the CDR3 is TGTGCCAGCGGTAATTTACAGGGATTGGCGGGTGAAAAACTGTTTTTT.

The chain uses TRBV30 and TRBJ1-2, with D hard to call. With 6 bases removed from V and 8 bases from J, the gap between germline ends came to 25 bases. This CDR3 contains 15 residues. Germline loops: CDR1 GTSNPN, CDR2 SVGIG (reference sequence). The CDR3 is CACLGRSSVREGYTF. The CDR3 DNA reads TGTGCCTGCCTGGGGAGGTCCTCGGTTCGAGAAGGCTACACCTTC.

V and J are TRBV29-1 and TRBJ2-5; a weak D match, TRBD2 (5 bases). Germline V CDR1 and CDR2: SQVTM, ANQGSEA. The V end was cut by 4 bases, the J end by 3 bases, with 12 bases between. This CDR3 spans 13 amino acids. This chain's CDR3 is CSVVMRAKETQYF. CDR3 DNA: TGCAGCGTTGTTATGCGGGCGAAAGAGACCCAGTACTTC.

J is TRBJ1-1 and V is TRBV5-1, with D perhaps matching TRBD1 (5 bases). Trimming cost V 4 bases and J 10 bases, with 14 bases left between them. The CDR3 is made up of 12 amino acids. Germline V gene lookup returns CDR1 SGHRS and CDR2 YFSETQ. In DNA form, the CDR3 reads TGCGCCAGCAGCCCCCCGCCGGGGGGAGCTTTCTTT. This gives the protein CASSPPPGGAFF. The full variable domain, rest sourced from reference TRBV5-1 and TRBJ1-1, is KAGVTQTPRYLIKTRGQQVTLSCSPISGHRSVSWYQQTPGQGLQFLFEYFSETQRNKGNFPGRFSGRQFSNSRSEMNVSTLELGDSALYLCASSPPPGGAFFGQGTRLTVV.

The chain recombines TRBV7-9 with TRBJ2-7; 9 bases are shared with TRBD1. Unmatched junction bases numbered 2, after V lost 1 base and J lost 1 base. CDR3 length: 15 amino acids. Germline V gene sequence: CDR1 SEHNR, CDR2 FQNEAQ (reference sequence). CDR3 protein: CASSLGQGESYEQYF. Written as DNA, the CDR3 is TGTGCCAGCAGCTTAGGACAGGGGGAATCCTACGAGCAGTACTTC.

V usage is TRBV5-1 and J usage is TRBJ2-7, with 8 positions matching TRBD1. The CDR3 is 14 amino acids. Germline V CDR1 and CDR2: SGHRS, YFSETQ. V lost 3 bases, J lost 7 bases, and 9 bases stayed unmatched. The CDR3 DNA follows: TGCGCCAGCAGCTCCACAGGGGGGCTGTGGGAGCAGTACTTC. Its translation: CASSSTGGLWEQYF. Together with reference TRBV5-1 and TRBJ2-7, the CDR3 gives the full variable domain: KAGVTQTPRYLIKTRGQQVTLSCSPISGHRSVSWYQQTPGQGLQFLFEYFSETQRNKGNFPGRFSGRQFSNSRSEMNVSTLELGDSALYLCASSSTGGLWEQYFGPGTRLTVT.

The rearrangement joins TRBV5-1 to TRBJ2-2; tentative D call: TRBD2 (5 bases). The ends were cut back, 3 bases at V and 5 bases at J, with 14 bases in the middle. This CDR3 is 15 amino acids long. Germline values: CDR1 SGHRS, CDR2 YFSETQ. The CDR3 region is CASSSIEGLTGELFF. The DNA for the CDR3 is TGCGCCAGCAGCTCGATAGAGGGCTTAACCGGGGAGCTGTTTTTT.

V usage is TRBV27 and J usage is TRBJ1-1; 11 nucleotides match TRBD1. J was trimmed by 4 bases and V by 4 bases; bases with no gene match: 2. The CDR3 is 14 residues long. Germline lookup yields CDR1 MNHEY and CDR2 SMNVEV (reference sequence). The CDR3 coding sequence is TGTGCCAGCAGTTCAGGGACAGGGGGCACTGAAGCTTTCTTT. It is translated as CASSSGTGGTEAFF.

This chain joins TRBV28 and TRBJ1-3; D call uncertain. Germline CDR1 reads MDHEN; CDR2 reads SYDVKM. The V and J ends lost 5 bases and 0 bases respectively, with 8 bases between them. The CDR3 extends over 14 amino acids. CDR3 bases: TGTGCCAGCAGTGCGGCGCTCTCTGGAAACACCATATATTTT. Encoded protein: CASSAALSGNTIYF. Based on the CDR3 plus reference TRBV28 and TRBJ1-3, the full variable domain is DVKVTQSSRYLVKRTGEKVFLECVQDMDHENMFWYRQDPGLGLRLIYFSYDVKMKEKGDIPEGYSVSREKKERFSLILESASTNQTSMYLCASSAALSGNTIYFGEGSWLTVV.

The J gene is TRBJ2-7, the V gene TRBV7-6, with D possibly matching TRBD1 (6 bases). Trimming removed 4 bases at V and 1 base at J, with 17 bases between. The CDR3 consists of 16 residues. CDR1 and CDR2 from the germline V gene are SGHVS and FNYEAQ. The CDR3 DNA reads TGTGCCAGCAGCTCAGAGACAGGAGCCCGTTCCTACGAGCAGTACTTC. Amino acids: CASSSETGARSYEQYF.

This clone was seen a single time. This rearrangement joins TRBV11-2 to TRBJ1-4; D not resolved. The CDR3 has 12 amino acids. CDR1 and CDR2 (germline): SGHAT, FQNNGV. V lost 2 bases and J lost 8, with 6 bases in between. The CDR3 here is CASSLSREKLFF. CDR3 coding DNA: TGTGCCAGCAGCTTATCAAGGGAAAAACTGTTTTTT.

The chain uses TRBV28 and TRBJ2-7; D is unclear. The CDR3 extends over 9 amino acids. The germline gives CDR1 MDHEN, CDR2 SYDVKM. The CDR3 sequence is CSRFAEQYF. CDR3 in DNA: TGTTCCCGTTTTGCCGAGCAGTACTTC.

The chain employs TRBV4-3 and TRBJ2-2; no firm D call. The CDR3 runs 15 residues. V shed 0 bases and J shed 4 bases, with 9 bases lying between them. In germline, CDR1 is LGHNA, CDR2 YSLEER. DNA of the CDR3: TGCGCCAGCAGCCAAGAATTTCAACTCACCGGGGAGCTGTTTTTT. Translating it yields CASSQEFQLTGELFF.

CDR3 nucleotides: TGTGCCAGCATTCCGACAGGGGGGTCCGAGCAGTACTTC. Translating gives CASIPTGGSEQYF. This chain uses TRBV28 with TRBJ2-7; 9 nucleotides align to TRBD1. The V and J ends lost 7 bases and 6 bases, in that order; junction bases with no gene match: 7. This CDR3 region has 13 residues. Germline V gene sequence: CDR1 MDHEN, CDR2 SYDVKM.

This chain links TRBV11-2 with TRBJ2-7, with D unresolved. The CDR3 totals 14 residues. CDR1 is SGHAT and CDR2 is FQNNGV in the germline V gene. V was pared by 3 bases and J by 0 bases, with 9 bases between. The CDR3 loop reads CASSLILFSYEQYF. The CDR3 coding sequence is TGTGCCAGCAGCTTGATTCTCTTCTCCTACGAGCAGTACTTC.

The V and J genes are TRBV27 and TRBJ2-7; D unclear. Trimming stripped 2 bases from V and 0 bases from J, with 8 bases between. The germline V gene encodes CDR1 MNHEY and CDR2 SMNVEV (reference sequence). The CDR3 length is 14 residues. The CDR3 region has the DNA TGTGCCAGCAGTTTAGGGCAGGACTCCTACGAGCAGTACTTC. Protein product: CASSLGQDSYEQYF.

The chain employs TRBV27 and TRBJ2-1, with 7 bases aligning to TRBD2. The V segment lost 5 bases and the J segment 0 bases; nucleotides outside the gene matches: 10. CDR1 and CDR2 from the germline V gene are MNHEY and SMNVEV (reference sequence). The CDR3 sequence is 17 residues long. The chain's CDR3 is CASSLTLAESSYNEQFF. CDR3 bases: TGTGCCAGCAGTCTCACCCTAGCGGAGAGCTCCTACAATGAGCAGTTCTTC.

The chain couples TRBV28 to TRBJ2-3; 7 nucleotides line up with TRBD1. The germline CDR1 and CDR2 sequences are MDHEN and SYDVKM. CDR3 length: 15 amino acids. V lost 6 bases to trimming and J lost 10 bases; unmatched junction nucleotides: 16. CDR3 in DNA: TGTGCCAGCAGACGGGACAGCCTGAGCTTTTCTGCGCAGTATTTT. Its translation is CASRRDSLSFSAQYF.

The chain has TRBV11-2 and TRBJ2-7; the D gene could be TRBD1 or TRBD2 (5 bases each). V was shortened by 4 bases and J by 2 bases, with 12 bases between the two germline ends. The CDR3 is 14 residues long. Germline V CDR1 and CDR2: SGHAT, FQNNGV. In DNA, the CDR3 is TGTGCCAGCAGCTCCGCCGGGGCTACCTACGAGCAGTACTTC. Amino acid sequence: CASSSAGATYEQYF.

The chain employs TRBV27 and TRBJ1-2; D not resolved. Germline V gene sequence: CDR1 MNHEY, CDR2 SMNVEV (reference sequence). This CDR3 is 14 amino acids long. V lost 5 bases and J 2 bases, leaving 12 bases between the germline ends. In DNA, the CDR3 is TGTGCCAGCAGTCCTCAGCGGTACAACTATGGCTACACCTTC. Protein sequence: CASSPQRYNYGYTF.

For the CDR3, the DNA is TGTGCCAGCAGCTTGGCCAAGAACACTGAAGCTTTCTTT. Amino acids: CASSLAKNTEAFF. This chain links TRBV5-4 with TRBJ1-1; no clear D. Germline CDR1 is SGHNT and CDR2 is YYREEE (reference sequence). The CDR3 covers 13 residues. V lost 0 bases, J lost 1 base, and 4 bases lay in between.

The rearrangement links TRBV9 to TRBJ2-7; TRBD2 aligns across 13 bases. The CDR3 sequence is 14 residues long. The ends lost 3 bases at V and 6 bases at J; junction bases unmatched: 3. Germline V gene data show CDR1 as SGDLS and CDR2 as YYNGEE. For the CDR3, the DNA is TGTGCCAGCAGCGCAGGGACTAGCGGGATCGAGCAGTACTTC. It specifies CASSAGTSGIEQYF.